Presented here are 2 T cell receptor beta chains from one specimen sequenced in a study of T cell repertoires in cytomegalovirus infection. Via MiXCR, TCRdb re-called the reads, giving one row per CDR3 protein. Among 230,000 or so distinct CDR3 sequences, approximately 15% were seen once, and the ten largest hold about 45%. The sample taken for sequencing was CD8+ T cells from PBMCs. These receptors were obtained from a human donor in good health (CMV status not recorded). Some clones in this sample may be carry-over from other donors' samples.

The V and J genes are TRBV5-1 and TRBJ1-1, with 7 bases that match TRBD1. The trim removed 0 bases at V and 3 bases at J, leaving 2 bases unmatched. Germline assignment: CDR1 SGHRS and CDR2 YFSETQ. This CDR3 contains 14 residues. The CDR3 spells CASSLGQGHTEAFF. The CDR3 DNA sequence: TGCGCCAGCAGCTTGGGACAGGGACACACTGAAGCTTTCTTT.

This clonotype has more than one count but fewer than ten. The chain is built from TRBV7-9 and TRBJ2-1; 15 nucleotides agree with TRBD2. After removal of 4 bases from V and 0 bases from J, the junction contained 10 bases not matched to a gene. The germline CDR1 and CDR2 sequences are SEHNR and FQNEAQ (reference sequence). The CDR3 sequence is 20 residues long. CDR3 residues: CASSSGLAGGPSSSYNEQFF. DNA of the CDR3: TGTGCCAGCAGCTCGGGACTAGCGGGGGGACCCTCGAGCTCCTACAATGAGCAGTTCTTC.